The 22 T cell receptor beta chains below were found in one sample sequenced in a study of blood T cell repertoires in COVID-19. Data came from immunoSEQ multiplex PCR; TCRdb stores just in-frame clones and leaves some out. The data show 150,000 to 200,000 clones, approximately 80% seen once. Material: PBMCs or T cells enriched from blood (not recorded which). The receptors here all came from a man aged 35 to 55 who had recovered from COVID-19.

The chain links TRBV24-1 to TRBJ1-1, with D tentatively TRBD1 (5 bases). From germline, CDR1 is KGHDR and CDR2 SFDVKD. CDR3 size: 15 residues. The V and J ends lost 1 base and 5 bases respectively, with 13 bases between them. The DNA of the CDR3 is TGTGCCACCAGTGATTTCCCGTGGGGCGGAACTGAAGCTTTCTTT. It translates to CATSDFPWGGTEAFF.

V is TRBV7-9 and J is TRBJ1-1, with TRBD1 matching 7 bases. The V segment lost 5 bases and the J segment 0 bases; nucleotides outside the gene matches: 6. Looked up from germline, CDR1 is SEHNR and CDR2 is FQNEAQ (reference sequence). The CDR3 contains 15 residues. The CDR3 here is CASSIETGLNTEAFF. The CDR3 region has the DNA TGTGCCAGCAGCATCGAGACAGGGCTGAACACTGAAGCTTTCTTT.

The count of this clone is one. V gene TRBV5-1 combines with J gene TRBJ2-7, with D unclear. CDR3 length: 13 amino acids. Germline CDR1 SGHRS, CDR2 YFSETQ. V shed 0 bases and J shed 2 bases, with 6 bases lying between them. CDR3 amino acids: CASSLGRAYEQYF. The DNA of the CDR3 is TGCGCCAGCAGCTTGGGCCGGGCCTACGAGCAGTACTTC.

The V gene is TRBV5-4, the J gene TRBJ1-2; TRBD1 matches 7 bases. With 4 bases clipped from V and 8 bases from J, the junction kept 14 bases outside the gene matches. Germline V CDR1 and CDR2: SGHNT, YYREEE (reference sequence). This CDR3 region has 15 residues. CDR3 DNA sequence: TGTGCCAGCAGCCCCCCCGGGACAGCAGGTAGGGGCTACACCTTC. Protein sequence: CASSPPGTAGRGYTF.

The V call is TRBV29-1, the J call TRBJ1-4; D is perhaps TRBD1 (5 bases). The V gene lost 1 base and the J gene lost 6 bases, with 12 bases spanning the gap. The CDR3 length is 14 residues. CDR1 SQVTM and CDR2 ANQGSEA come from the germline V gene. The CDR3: CSVEGGTGDEKLFF. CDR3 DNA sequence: TGCAGCGTTGAAGGAGGGACGGGGGATGAAAAACTGTTTTTT.

DNA of the CDR3: TGTGCCAGTAGCCTCGAGTATGGAAACACCATATATTTT. Translating gives CASSLEYGNTIYF. The chain employs TRBV19 and TRBJ1-3, with unresolved D. This CDR3 contains 13 residues. In germline, CDR1 is LNHDA, CDR2 SQIVND (reference sequence). V was clipped by 6 bases and J by 3 bases, with 9 bases between them.

The CDR3 sequence: CASSLDGGGSTDTQYF. CDR3 DNA sequence: TGTGCCAGCAGCTTAGATGGCGGGGGTAGCACAGATACGCAGTATTTT. V usage is TRBV7-9 and J usage is TRBJ2-3, with 7 bases lining up with TRBD2. This CDR3 comprises 16 residues. Germline V gene data show CDR1 as SEHNR and CDR2 as FQNEAQ (reference sequence). With V trimmed by 1 base and J by 0 bases, 4 bases remained unmatched.

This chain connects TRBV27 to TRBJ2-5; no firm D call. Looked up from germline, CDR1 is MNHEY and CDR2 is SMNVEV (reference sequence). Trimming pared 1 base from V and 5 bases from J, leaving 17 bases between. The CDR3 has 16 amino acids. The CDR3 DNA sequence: TGTGCCAGCAGTTTATGGGTAGGCACTCCACAGGAGACCCAGTACTTC. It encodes CASSLWVGTPQETQYF.

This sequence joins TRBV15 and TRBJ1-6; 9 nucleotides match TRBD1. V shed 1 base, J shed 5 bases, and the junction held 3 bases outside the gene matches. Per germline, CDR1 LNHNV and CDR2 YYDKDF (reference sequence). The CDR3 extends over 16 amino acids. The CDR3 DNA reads TGTGCCACCAGCAGAGTCGGGACAGGGAATAATTCACCCCTCCACTTT. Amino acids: CATSRVGTGNNSPLHF.

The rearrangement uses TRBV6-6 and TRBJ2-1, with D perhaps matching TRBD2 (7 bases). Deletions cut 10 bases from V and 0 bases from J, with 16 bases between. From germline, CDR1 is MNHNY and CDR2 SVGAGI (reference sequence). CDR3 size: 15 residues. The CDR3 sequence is CATTTGGSSYNEQFF. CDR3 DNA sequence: TGTGCCACTACAACGGGGGGCAGCTCCTACAATGAGCAGTTCTTC.

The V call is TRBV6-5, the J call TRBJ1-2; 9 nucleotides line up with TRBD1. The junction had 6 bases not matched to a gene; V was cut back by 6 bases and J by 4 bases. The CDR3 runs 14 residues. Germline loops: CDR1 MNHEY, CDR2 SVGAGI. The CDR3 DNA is TGTGCCAGCAGCCCCGGGACAGGGACCTATGGCTACACCTTC. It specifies CASSPGTGTYGYTF.

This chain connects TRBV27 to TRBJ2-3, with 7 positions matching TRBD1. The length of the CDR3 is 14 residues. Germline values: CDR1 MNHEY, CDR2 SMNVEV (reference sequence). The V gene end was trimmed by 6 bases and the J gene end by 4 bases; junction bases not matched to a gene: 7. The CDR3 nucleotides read TGTGCCAGCAGAATGTCAGGGGGAGCAGATACGCAGTATTTT. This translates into CASRMSGGADTQYF.

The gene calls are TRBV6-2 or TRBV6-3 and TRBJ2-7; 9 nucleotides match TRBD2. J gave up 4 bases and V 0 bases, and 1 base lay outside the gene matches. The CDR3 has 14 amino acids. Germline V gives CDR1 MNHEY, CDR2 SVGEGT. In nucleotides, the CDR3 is TGTGCCAGCAGTTACTCTCTAGCGGGGTACGAGCAGTACTTC. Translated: CASSYSLAGYEQYF.

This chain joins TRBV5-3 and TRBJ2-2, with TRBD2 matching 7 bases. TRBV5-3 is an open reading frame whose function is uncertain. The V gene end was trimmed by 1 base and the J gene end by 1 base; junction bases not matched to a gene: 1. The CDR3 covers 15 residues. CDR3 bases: TGTGCCAGAAGCTTGTCGGGGGGGAACACCGGGGAGCTGTTTTTT. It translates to CARSLSGGNTGELFF.

The CDR3 region is CASSPGQGATYNEQFF. CDR3 in DNA: TGTGCCAGCAGCCCTGGACAGGGGGCCACCTACAATGAGCAGTTCTTC. The chain joins TRBV5-5 to TRBJ2-1; 11 bases are a match to TRBD1. The CDR3 totals 16 residues. Germline assignment: CDR1 SGHKS and CDR2 YYEKEE (reference sequence). Losses at the gene ends were 4 bases for V and 2 bases for J; bases not matched to a gene: 5.

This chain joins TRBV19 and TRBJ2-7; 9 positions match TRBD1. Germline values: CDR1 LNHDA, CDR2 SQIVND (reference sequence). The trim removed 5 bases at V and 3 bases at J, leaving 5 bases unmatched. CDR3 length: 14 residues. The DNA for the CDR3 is TGTGCCAGTAGTCCCGGACAGGGGAACTACGAGCAGTACGTC. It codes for CASSPGQGNYEQYV.

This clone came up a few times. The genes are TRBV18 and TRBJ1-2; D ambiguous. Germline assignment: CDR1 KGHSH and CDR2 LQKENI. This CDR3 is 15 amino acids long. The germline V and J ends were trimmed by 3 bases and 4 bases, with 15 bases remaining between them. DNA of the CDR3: TGTGCCAGCTCACCGGATCGGGGTGCCAGCTATGGCTACACCTTC. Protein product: CASSPDRGASYGYTF.

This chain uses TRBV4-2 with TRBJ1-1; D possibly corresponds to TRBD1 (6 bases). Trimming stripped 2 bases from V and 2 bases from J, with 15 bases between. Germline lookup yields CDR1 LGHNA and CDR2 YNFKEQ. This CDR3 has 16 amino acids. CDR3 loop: CASSQSDKQGNTEAFF. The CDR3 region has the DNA TGTGCCAGCAGCCAATCTGATAAACAGGGTAACACTGAAGCTTTCTTT.

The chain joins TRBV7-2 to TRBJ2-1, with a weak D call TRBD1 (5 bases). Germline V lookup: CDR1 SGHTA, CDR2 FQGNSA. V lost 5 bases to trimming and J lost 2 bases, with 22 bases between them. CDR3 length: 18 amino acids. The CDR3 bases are TGTGCCAGCAGCCTAGAAGGCGGCAGGGTAGGTCCCTACAATGAGCAGTTCTTC. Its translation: CASSLEGGRVGPYNEQFF. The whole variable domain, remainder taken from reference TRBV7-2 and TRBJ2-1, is GAGVSQSPSNKVTEKGKDVELRCDPISGHTALYWYRQSLGQGLEFLIYFQGNSAPDKSGLPSDRFSAERTGGSVSTLTIQRTQQEDSAVYLCASSLEGGRVGPYNEQFFGPGTRLTVL.

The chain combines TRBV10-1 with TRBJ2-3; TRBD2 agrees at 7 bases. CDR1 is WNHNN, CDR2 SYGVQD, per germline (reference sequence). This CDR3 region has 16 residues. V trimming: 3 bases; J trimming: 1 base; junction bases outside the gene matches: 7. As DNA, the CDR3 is TGCGCCAGCAGTGATCAGCGCGGGGGACGCACAGATACGCAGTATTTT. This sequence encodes CASSDQRGGRTDTQYF.

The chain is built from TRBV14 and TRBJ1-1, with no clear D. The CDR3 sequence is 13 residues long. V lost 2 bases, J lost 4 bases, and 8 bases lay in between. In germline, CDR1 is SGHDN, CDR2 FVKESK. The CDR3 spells CASSQYLGTEAFF. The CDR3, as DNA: TGTGCCAGCAGCCAATATCTCGGCACTGAAGCTTTCTTT. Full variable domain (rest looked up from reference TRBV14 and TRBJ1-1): EAGVTQFPSHSVIEKGQTVTLRCDPISGHDNLYWYRRVMGKEIKFLLHFVKESKQDESGMPNNRFLAERTGGTYSTLKVQPAELEDSGVYFCASSQYLGTEAFFGQGTRLTVV.

As DNA, the CDR3 is TGTGCCAGCAGTGCACAGTCTAACTATGGCTACACCTTC. Translating it yields CASSAQSNYGYTF. The rearrangement links TRBV2 to TRBJ1-2; D ambiguous. The CDR3 has 13 amino acids. Germline V gene lookup returns CDR1 SNHLY and CDR2 FYNNEI. Trimming removed 4 bases at V and 0 bases at J, with 6 bases between.